This T cell receptor beta chain stems from a study of blood T cell repertoires in COVID-19. The CDR3 covers 16 residues. Germline V gene data show CDR1 as GTSNPN and CDR2 as SVGIG (reference sequence). The method was immunoSEQ multiplex PCR; TCRdb's version includes in-frame clones alone and lacks a portion of them. The sample lists about 220,000 clones, almost 90% occurring once. Researchers sorted participants into cohorts using their self-reported clinical history. This TCR derives from a man aged 25 to 45 who had been exposed to COVID-19. V and J are TRBV30 and TRBJ1-6; perhaps TRBD1 as D (6 bases). The sequenced sample consisted of PBMCs or T cells enriched from blood (not recorded which). In DNA form, the CDR3 reads TGTGCTTCTACTGTGGGGGCCATCTCCTATAATTCACCCCTCCACTTT. This codes for CASTVGAISYNSPLHF. Full variable domain (remainder filled in from reference TRBV30 and TRBJ1-6): SQTIHQWPATLVQPVGSPLSLECTVEGTSNPNLYWYRQAAGRGLQLLFYSVGIGQISSEVPQNLSASRPQDRQFILSSKKLLLSDSGFYLCASTVGAISYNSPLHFGNGTRLTVT.